These 8 T cell receptor beta chains were all obtained from the same sample, sequenced in a study of blood T cell repertoires in COVID-19 (dated by TCRdb to the early 2020s). The library was made by the immunoSEQ multiplex PCR assay. TCRdb obtained this table from immuneACCESS and retained in-frame rearrangements with V and J assigned. These tables miss some clones; where compared with another copy, unresolved V genes account for less than half of the shortfall, and the remainder is unexplained. The sample data list 150,000 to 200,000 clones, and roughly 86% of these were observed just once. The ten largest clones take up about 0.95% of the sample. Source material: peripheral blood. The receptors come from a man aged 18-30 years with acute or convalescent COVID-19.

The chain joins TRBV9 to TRBJ2-5; 7 nucleotides agree with TRBD2. V shed 0 bases, J shed 5 bases, and the junction held 4 bases outside the gene matches. The CDR3 length is 14 residues. Germline V gene data show CDR1 as SGDLS and CDR2 as YYNGEE. In DNA, the CDR3 is TGTGCCAGCAGCGTAGAGGAGGGAGGGGAGACCCAGTACTTC. Its translation is CASSVEEGGETQYF.

This clone was picked up one time. The J gene is TRBJ2-1, the V gene TRBV27, with 7 bases fitting TRBD1. Germline trimming cut 5 bases from V and 7 bases from J; bases unmatched to any gene: 14. CDR3 length: 16 residues. The germline gives CDR1 MNHEY, CDR2 SMNVEV (reference sequence). As DNA, the CDR3 is TGTGCCAGCAGTATGAGGGGGCCCGCCCCCTGGAATGAGCAGTTCTTC. Translating gives CASSMRGPAPWNEQFF.

The chain recombines TRBV30 with TRBJ2-2; D perhaps matches TRBD2 (5 bases). The germline V and J ends were trimmed by 2 bases and 2 bases, with 18 bases remaining between them. The CDR3 length is 17 residues. The V gene's germline CDR1 is GTSNPN and CDR2 SVGIG (reference sequence). The CDR3 nucleotides read TGTGCCTGGAGTCTCAGCCTCACGGGAAAAAACACCGGGGAGCTGTTTTTT. It specifies CAWSLSLTGKNTGELFF.

The V gene is TRBV9, the J gene TRBJ1-6, with D tentatively TRBD1 (5 bases). V was trimmed by 1 base and J by 7 bases, leaving 18 bases between them. Per germline, CDR1 SGDLS and CDR2 YYNGEE. This CDR3 contains 17 residues. The CDR3 is CASSVQAGIFPNSPLHF. For the CDR3, the DNA is TGTGCCAGCAGCGTACAGGCAGGGATATTCCCGAATTCACCCCTCCACTTT.

This rearrangement joins TRBV7-2 to TRBJ2-7; 9 positions match TRBD1. The trim removed 5 bases at V and 4 bases at J, leaving 12 bases unmatched. Looked up from germline, CDR1 is SGHTA and CDR2 is FQGNSA. The CDR3 has 16 amino acids. The CDR3 coding sequence is TGTGCCAGCAGCCACCGGGACAGGGTTTCGGCATACGAGCAGTACTTC. Its translation is CASSHRDRVSAYEQYF.

The V call is TRBV4-1, the J call TRBJ2-5; D is ambiguous. The CDR3 is 16 amino acids. The ends were cut back, 1 base at V and 1 base at J, with 13 bases in the middle. CDR1 and CDR2 (germline): MGHRA, YSYEKL. CDR3 coding DNA: TGCGCCAGCAGCCAAGGGGTCTGGAGAACCCAAGAGACCCAGTACTTC. It is translated as CASSQGVWRTQETQYF.

This clone was detected only once. The CDR3 here is CASSELIWRRGTHEQYV. Here the CDR3 DNA reads TGTGCCAGCAGTGAATTAATATGGCGTAGGGGAACCCACGAGCAGTACGTC. The chain employs TRBV6-1 and TRBJ2-7; D might be TRBD1 (5 bases). Germline CDR1 is MNHNS and CDR2 is SASEGT. Trimming stripped 2 bases from V and 5 bases from J, with 22 bases between. CDR3 size: 17 residues.

V gene TRBV6-5 combines with J gene TRBJ1-5, with D maybe TRBD1 (6 bases). Trimming removed 6 bases at V and 7 bases at J, with 10 bases between. The CDR3 extends over 12 amino acids. Germline V gene sequence: CDR1 MNHEY, CDR2 SVGAGI. CDR3 sequence (DNA): TGTGCCAGCAGAGAGAGGGGGCAGCCCCAGCATTTT. Its protein product is CASRERGQPQHF.